These 20 T cell receptor beta chains share one sample of origin, sequenced in a study of T-cell reconstitution after alpha-beta-depleted transplantation in children. The TCRbeta library was prepared with unique molecular identifiers. TCRdb redid the calling of the PCR reads with MiXCR, one entry per CDR3 protein. The sample holds approximately 980,000 distinct CDR3 sequences, less than 30% seen once. Sequenced material: PBMCs, mostly from graft donor cells, taken 360 days after TCRalphabeta/CD19-depleted stem cell transplant. The receptor source for this set is a boy in the first two years of life who had a stem cell transplant for SCID, so the T cells may come from the graft donor.

This clonotype was counted between two and nine times. The chain couples TRBV15 to TRBJ2-5; no clear D. Germline-derived CDR1 and CDR2 are LNHNV and YYDKDF (reference sequence). The CDR3 is made up of 10 amino acids. The CDR3 nucleotides read TGTCTCAAAAGCCGGGAGACCCAGTACTTC. This codes for CLKSRETQYF.

In its sample, this clonotype was seen a few times. The V and J genes are TRBV28 and TRBJ2-6; the D call may be TRBD1 or TRBD2 (6 bases each). Germline values: CDR1 MDHEN, CDR2 SYDVKM. Trimming stripped 7 bases from V and 0 bases from J, with 19 bases between. This CDR3 has 18 amino acids. CDR3 sequence (DNA): TGTGCCAGCACTCAAAGGGGGGTTTACTCCTCTGGGGCCAACGTCCTGACTTTC. This encodes CASTQRGVYSSGANVLTF. The variable domain in full, completed from reference TRBV28 and TRBJ2-6, reads DVKVTQSSRYLVKRTGEKVFLECVQDMDHENMFWYRQDPGLGLRLIYFSYDVKMKEKGDIPEGYSVSREKKERFSLILESASTNQTSMYLCASTQRGVYSSGANVLTFGAGSRLTVL.

V gene TRBV12-3 or TRBV12-4 combines with J gene TRBJ2-7, with 10 bases lining up with TRBD2. The CDR3 runs to 14 residues. The V gene end was trimmed by 5 bases and the J gene end by 2 bases; junction bases not matched to a gene: 3. CDR3 in amino acids: CASSKAGGPYEQYF. CDR3 bases: TGTGCCAGCAGTAAAGCGGGGGGGCCCTACGAGCAGTACTTC.

The chain is built from TRBV20-1 and TRBJ2-5; 11 bases match TRBD1. Germline V CDR1 and CDR2: DFQATT, SNEGSKA (reference sequence). The CDR3 runs 15 residues. Losses at the gene ends were 5 bases for V and 4 bases for J; bases not matched to a gene: 9. The CDR3: CSASYPGTGGETQYF. CDR3 bases: TGCAGTGCTTCCTACCCCGGGACAGGGGGAGAGACCCAGTACTTC.

This clonotype showed up just a few times. The V and J genes are TRBV2 and TRBJ1-1; weak D call: TRBD1 (5 bases). Per germline, CDR1 SNHLY and CDR2 FYNNEI. Trimming left V 4 bases short and J 6 bases short, with 12 bases between. The CDR3 runs to 13 residues. CDR3 bases: TGTGCCAGCAGTGTCACTGGAGGGGCTGAAGCTTTCTTT. Amino acid sequence: CASSVTGGAEAFF.

This clonotype was seen a few times. The chain uses TRBV12-3 or TRBV12-4 and TRBJ1-5; tentative D call: TRBD1 (5 bases). V lost 1 base, J lost 7 bases, and 20 bases lay in between. The CDR3 sequence is 17 residues long. The CDR3 nucleotides read TGTGCCAGCAGTTTAGGGGTCGGTCCAGGGTTCAGGCAGCCCCAGCATTTT. Residues: CASSLGVGPGFRQPQHF.

This clonotype was picked up a small number of times. The chain uses TRBV27 and TRBJ1-4, with a possible D match to TRBD1 (5 bases). Germline CDR1 MNHEY, CDR2 SMNVEV (reference sequence). The CDR3 runs to 14 residues. The V end lost 1 base, the J end lost 8 bases, and 11 bases lay between the germline ends. The CDR3 loop reads CASSLLDPGEKLFF. As DNA, the CDR3 is TGTGCCAGCAGTTTATTGGACCCAGGGGAAAAACTGTTTTTT. Based on the CDR3 plus reference TRBV27 and TRBJ1-4, the full variable domain is EAQVTQNPRYLITVTGKKLTVTCSQNMNHEYMSWYRQDPGLGLRQIYYSMNVEVTDKGDVPEGYKVSRKEKRNFPLILESPSPNQTSLYFCASSLLDPGEKLFFGSGTQLSVL.

The genes are TRBV29-1 and TRBJ2-3; D perhaps matches TRBD1 (6 bases). Germline V CDR1 and CDR2: SQVTM, ANQGSEA. Trimming took 6 bases from V and 7 from J, leaving 23 bases between them. The CDR3 is 15 amino acids. CDR3 in DNA: TGCAGCGTGGACCCGGGACATGGGTGGATGAATACGCAGTATTTT. Translation gives CSVDPGHGWMNTQYF.

This sequence joins TRBV10-3 and TRBJ2-7; 7 bases agree with TRBD1. The germline V gene encodes CDR1 ENHRY and CDR2 SYGVKD. The CDR3 sequence is 14 residues long. The J segment lost 7 bases and the V segment lost 2 bases, leaving 8 bases of the junction unmatched. The CDR3: CAISEEGAPWEQYF. In DNA form, the CDR3 reads TGTGCCATCAGTGAGGAGGGGGCCCCCTGGGAGCAGTACTTC.

This clonotype appeared a few times. The rearrangement uses TRBV10-3 and TRBJ1-6; 7 bases match TRBD1. CDR1 is ENHRY, CDR2 SYGVKD, per germline. V dropped 4 bases and J dropped 7; count of bases not matched to a gene: 7. This CDR3 comprises 15 residues. The CDR3 sequence is CAISVWGGGNSPLHF. The CDR3 DNA sequence: TGTGCCATCAGTGTGTGGGGAGGGGGCAATTCACCCCTCCACTTT.

The rearrangement joins TRBV5-1 to TRBJ1-2, with 7 positions matching TRBD1. Unmatched junction bases numbered 7, after V lost 3 bases and J lost 5 bases. Per the germline V gene, CDR1 is SGHRS and CDR2 is YFSETQ. The CDR3 extends over 14 amino acids. CDR3 amino acids: CASSSDDRVYGYTF. As DNA, the CDR3 is TGCGCCAGCAGCTCCGATGACAGGGTTTATGGCTACACCTTC.

This chain joins TRBV28 and TRBJ2-7; D gene ambiguous. CDR1 and CDR2 (germline): MDHEN, SYDVKM. The CDR3 extends over 12 amino acids. Trimming took off 5 bases at V and 5 bases at J, with 10 bases between the two ends. Here the CDR3 DNA reads TGTGCCAGCAGTACTCTCTGGAACGAGCAGTACTTC. Its translation is CASSTLWNEQYF.

V gene TRBV2 combines with J gene TRBJ2-2; D remains ambiguous. The CDR3 totals 13 residues. Germline CDR1 and CDR2: SNHLY and FYNNEI. V was clipped by 8 bases and J by 0 bases, with 7 bases between them. CDR3 sequence: CASRRTNTGELFF. CDR3 nucleotide sequence: TGTGCCAGCCGGCGGACGAACACCGGGGAGCTGTTTTTT.

This clonotype was seen a handful of times. The chain joins TRBV29-1 to TRBJ2-7; D is perhaps TRBD2 (5 bases). Germline V gene lookup returns CDR1 SQVTM and CDR2 ANQGSEA. The CDR3 has 12 amino acids. V gave up 7 bases and J gave up 7 bases, with 17 bases separating them. DNA of the CDR3: TGCAGCGCATCACGTACCTCGGGAGAGCAGTACTTC. Protein sequence: CSASRTSGEQYF.

This clonotype turned up a few times. The chain has TRBV4-1 and TRBJ2-1, with TRBD1 matching over 11 bases. In germline, CDR1 is MGHRA, CDR2 YSYEKL. The CDR3 is 16 residues long. J lost 8 bases, V lost 3 bases, and 9 bases had no gene match. The CDR3 here is CASSHPGTGGGDEQFF. The DNA for the CDR3 is TGCGCCAGCAGCCATCCCGGGACAGGGGGGGGTGATGAGCAGTTCTTC.

The chain combines TRBV6-5 with TRBJ1-1, with D perhaps matching TRBD1 (6 bases). CDR3 length: 15 amino acids. Germline V gives CDR1 MNHEY, CDR2 SVGAGI. Trimming took 2 bases from V and 0 from J, leaving 10 bases between them. The CDR3, as DNA: TGTGCCAGCAGTTACACCCAGGGGATGAACACTGAAGCTTTCTTT. Residues: CASSYTQGMNTEAFF.

This clonotype turned up a few times. The V gene is TRBV28, the J gene TRBJ1-5, with 10 bases matching TRBD1. Losses at the gene ends were 0 bases for V and 4 bases for J; bases not matched to a gene: 6. The CDR3 covers 17 residues. Germline-derived CDR1 and CDR2 are MDHEN and SYDVKM. The CDR3 DNA reads as TGTGCCAGCAGTTTATGGAGCGGGACAGGGGATAATCAGCCCCAGCATTTT. Translation: CASSLWSGTGDNQPQHF.

This clonotype was picked up many times. This sequence joins TRBV11-2 and TRBJ2-1, with TRBD2 matching over 8 bases. J gave up 2 bases and V 0 bases, and 9 bases lay outside the gene matches. The CDR3 totals 18 residues. Per the germline V gene, CDR1 is SGHAT and CDR2 is FQNNGV. The DNA for the CDR3 is TGTGCCAGCAGCTTAGAGTATATGCGGCGGGGGGCCTACAATGAGCAGTTCTTC. Its translation: CASSLEYMRRGAYNEQFF.

This clonotype was detected only a few times. In DNA, the CDR3 is TGCAGTGCCACCTTTACAGTGTACAATGAGCAGTTCTTC. This codes for CSATFTVYNEQFF. V and J are TRBV20-1 and TRBJ2-1; D ambiguous. Germline V gives CDR1 DFQATT, CDR2 SNEGSKA (reference sequence). The CDR3 is 13 amino acids. Trimming cost V 6 bases and J 4 bases, with 13 bases left between them.

CDR3 protein: CATSDSPIEGELFF. CDR3 bases: TGTGCCACCAGTGATTCACCCATCGAGGGGGAGCTGTTTTTT. The chain is built from TRBV24-1 and TRBJ2-2; D remains unclear. There are 14 residues in the CDR3. Germline V lookup: CDR1 KGHDR, CDR2 SFDVKD. V was clipped by 2 bases and J by 8 bases, with 11 bases between them.